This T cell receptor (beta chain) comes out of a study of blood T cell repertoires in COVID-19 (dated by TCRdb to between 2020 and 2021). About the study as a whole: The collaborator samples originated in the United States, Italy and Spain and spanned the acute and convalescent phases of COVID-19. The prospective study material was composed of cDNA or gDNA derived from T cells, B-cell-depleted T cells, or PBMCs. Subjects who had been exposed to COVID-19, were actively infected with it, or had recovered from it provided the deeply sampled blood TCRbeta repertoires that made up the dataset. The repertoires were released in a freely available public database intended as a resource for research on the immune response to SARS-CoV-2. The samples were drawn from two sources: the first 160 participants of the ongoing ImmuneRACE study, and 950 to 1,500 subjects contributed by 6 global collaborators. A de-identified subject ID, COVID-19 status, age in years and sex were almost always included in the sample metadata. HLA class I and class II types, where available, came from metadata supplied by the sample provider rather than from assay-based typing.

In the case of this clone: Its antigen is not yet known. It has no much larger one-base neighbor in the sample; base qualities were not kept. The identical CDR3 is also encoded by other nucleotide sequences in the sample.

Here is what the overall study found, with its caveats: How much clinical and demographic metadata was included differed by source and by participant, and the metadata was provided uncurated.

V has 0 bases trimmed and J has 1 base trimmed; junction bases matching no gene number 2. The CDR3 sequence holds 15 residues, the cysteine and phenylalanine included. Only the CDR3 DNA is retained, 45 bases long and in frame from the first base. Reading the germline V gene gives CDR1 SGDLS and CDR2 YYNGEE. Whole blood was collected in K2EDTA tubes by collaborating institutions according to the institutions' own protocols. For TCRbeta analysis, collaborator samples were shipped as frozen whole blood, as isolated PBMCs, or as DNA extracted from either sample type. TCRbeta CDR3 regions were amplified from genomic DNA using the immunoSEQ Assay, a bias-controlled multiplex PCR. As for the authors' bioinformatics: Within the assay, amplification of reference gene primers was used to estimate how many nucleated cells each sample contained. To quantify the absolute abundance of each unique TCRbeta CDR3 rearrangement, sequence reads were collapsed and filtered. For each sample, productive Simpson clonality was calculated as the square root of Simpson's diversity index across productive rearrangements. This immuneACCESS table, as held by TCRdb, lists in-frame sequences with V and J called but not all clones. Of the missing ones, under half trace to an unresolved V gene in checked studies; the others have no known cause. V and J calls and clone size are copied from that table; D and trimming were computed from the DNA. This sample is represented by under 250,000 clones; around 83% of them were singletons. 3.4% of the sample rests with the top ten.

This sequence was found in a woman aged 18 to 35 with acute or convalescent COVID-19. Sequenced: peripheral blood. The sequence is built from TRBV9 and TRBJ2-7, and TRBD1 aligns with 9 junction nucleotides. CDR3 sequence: CASSVGGTGSYEQYF. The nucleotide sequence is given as TGTGCCAGCAGCGTAGGGGGGACAGGGTCCTACGAGCAGTACTTC.